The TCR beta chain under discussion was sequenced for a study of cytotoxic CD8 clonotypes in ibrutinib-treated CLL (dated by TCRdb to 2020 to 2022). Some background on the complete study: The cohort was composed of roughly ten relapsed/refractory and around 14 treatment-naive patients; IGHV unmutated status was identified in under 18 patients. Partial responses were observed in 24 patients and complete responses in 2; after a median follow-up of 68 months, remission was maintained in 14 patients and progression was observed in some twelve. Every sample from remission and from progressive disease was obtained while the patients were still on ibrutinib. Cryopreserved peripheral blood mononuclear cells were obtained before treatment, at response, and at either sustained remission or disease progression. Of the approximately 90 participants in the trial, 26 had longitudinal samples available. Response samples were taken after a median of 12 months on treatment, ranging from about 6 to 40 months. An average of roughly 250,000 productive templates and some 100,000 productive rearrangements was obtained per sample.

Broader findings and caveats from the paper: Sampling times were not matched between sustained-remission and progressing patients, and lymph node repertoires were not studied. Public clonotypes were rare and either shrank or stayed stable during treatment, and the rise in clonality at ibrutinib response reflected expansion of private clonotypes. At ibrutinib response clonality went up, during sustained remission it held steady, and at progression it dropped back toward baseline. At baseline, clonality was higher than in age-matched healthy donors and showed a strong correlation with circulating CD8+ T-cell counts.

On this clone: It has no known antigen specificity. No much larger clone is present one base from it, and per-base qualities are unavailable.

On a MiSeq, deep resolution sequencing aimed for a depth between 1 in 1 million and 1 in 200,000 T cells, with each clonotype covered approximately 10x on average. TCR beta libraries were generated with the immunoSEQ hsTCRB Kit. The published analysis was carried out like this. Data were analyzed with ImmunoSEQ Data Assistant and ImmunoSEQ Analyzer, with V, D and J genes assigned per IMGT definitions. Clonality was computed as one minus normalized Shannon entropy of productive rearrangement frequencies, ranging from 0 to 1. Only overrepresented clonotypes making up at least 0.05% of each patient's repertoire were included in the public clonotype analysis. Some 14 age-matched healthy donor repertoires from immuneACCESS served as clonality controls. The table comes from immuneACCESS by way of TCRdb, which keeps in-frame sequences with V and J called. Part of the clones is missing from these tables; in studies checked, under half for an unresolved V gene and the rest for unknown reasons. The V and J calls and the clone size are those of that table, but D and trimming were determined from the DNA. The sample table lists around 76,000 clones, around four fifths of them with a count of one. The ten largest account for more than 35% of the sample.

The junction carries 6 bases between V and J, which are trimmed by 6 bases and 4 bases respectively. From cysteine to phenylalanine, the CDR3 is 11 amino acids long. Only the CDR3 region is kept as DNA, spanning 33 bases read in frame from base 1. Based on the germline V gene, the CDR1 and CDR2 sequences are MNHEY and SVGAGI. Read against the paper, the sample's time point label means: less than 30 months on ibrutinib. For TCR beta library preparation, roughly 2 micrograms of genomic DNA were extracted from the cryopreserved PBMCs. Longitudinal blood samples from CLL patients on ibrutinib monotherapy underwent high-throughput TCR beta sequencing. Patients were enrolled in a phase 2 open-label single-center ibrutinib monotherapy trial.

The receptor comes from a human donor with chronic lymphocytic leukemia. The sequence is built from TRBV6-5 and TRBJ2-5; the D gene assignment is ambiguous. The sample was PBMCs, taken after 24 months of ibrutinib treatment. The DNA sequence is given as TGTGCCAGCAGCGGTTTAGAGACCCAGTACTTC. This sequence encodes CASSGLETQYF.